Listed here are 15 T cell receptor beta chains from one sample, sequenced in a study of post-analysis software for immune sequencing data (dated by TCRdb to about 2015). The paper's findings and limits, for the study overall: About 5 TRBV segments, including TRBV5-6, TRBV5-1 and TRBV20-1, were significantly more frequent in patients than controls.

These receptors lack a known antigen. The method behind the library was PCR. Sequenced using an Illumina HiSeq 2500. Unique molecular identifiers were incorporated into TCR beta cDNA libraries to reduce PCR and sequencing biases. Through fastp at Q25 and MiXCR, TCRdb rebuilt clones from the public reads, retaining in-frame beta chains. Rows with a matching CDR3 protein are joined into one entry that keeps the most common DNA and genes. The sample includes around 770,000 distinct CDR3 sequences, with 40% to 55% observed a single time. The ten largest clones take up over 4.5% of the sample. Sequencing was performed on blood. The source of these receptors is a girl under 18 with multiple sclerosis.

The chain is built from TRBV7-2 and TRBJ2-3; D is unclear. Germline-derived CDR1 and CDR2 are SGHTA and FQGNSA. Trimming shortened V by 6 bases and J by 0 bases, and 13 bases separated the two germline ends. This CDR3 is built from 15 residues. CDR3 in amino acids: CASSSSVGSTDTQYF. The CDR3 DNA sequence: TGTGCCAGCAGTTCATCTGTGGGTAGCACAGATACGCAGTATTTT.

The genes are TRBV7-2 and TRBJ2-5; 12 bases align to TRBD2. The ends lost 0 bases at V and 3 bases at J; junction bases unmatched: 17. CDR1 and CDR2 from the germline V gene are SGHTA and FQGNSA. CDR3 length: 21 residues. The CDR3 DNA reads as TGTGCCAGCAGCTTAGCATGGGGATGGGCCCCTAGCGGGAGGGCGAAAGAGACCCAGTACTTC. Translated: CASSLAWGWAPSGRAKETQYF. Complete variable domain (other parts from reference TRBV7-2 and TRBJ2-5): GAGVSQSPSNKVTEKGKDVELRCDPISGHTALYWYRQSLGQGLEFLIYFQGNSAPDKSGLPSDRFSAERTGGSVSTLTIQRTQQEDSAVYLCASSLAWGWAPSGRAKETQYFGPGTRLLVL.

The table lists this clonotype with a few counts. The chain recombines TRBV20-1 with TRBJ2-3; D is tentatively TRBD1 or TRBD2 (5 bases each). Per the germline V gene, CDR1 is DFQATT and CDR2 is SNEGSKA (reference sequence). This CDR3 is 13 amino acids long. V lost 7 bases, J lost 4 bases, and 15 bases lay in between. CDR3 nucleotide sequence: TGCAGTGTTAAGAGGGGACGCGCAGATACGCAGTATTTT. Translated: CSVKRGRADTQYF.

V usage is TRBV5-1 and J usage is TRBJ2-4; the D gene is possibly TRBD1 (6 bases). The V and J ends lost 1 base and 13 bases respectively, with 12 bases between them. The CDR3 is 12 residues long. Germline lookup yields CDR1 SGHRS and CDR2 YFSETQ. The CDR3 protein is CASSLTGYQQYF. The CDR3 DNA follows: TGCGCCAGCAGCTTGACAGGGTACCAGCAGTACTTC.

This sequence joins TRBV11-2 and TRBJ2-1; D is perhaps TRBD1 (5 bases). The V end lost 3 bases, the J end lost 2 bases, and 20 bases lay between the germline ends. Germline CDR1 SGHAT, CDR2 FQNNGV. The CDR3 runs 18 residues. CDR3 region: CASSFPGLRGRAYNEQFF. DNA for the CDR3: TGTGCCAGCAGCTTCCCAGGGTTAAGGGGCAGGGCCTACAATGAGCAGTTCTTC.

The CDR3 protein is CASRPWDRGSVNEQFF. CDR3 DNA: TGTGCCAGCAGACCCTGGGACAGGGGTTCTGTAAATGAGCAGTTCTTC. J is TRBJ2-1 and V is TRBV5-5, with TRBD1 matching over 10 bases. Trimming at V came to 5 bases and at J to 7 bases, leaving 12 bases not matched to a gene. This CDR3 comprises 16 residues. The germline V gene encodes CDR1 SGHKS and CDR2 YYEKEE (reference sequence).

The rearrangement joins TRBV3-1 to TRBJ1-6; 7 nucleotides agree with TRBD1. The CDR3 contains 15 residues. Germline CDR1 LGHDT, CDR2 YNNKEL (reference sequence). With 2 bases clipped from V and 14 bases from J, the junction kept 12 bases outside the gene matches. The CDR3 is CASSQSGQTRGTLHF. The CDR3 DNA follows: TGTGCCAGCAGCCAATCGGGACAGACAAGGGGAACCCTCCACTTT.

This clonotype was seen more than once but under ten times. The gene calls are TRBV20-1 and TRBJ1-2; 9 nucleotides align to TRBD1. The length of the CDR3 is 14 residues. Germline V gene lookup returns CDR1 DFQATT and CDR2 SNEGSKA (reference sequence). The V and J ends lost 0 bases and 6 bases, in that order; junction bases with no gene match: 5. CDR3 sequence: CSARDPDRGDGYTF. CDR3 coding DNA: TGCAGTGCTAGAGACCCCGACAGGGGGGATGGCTACACCTTC.

This chain joins TRBV21-1 and TRBJ2-5; the D call TRBD2 from the table was never checked on the DNA. The J call may be mistaken, given a closer DNA end match to TRBJ2-7. TRBV21-1 is a pseudogene locus. The CDR3 spans 14 residues. CDR3 coding DNA: TGTGCCAGCAGCCGAAGGGACCTCCCCTACGAGCAGTACTTC. It specifies CASSRRDLPYEQYF.

This clonotype was seen more than once but under ten times. This chain connects TRBV4-3 to TRBJ2-4; D may correspond to TRBD1 or TRBD2 (5 bases each). The CDR3 is made up of 15 amino acids. CDR1 and CDR2 from the germline V gene are LGHNA and YSLEER. V was clipped by 1 base and J by 4 bases, with 11 bases between them. The CDR3 DNA reads as TGCGCCAGCAGCCAAGGGGGCGGGTCGAAAAACATTCAGTACTTC. Its translation is CASSQGGGSKNIQYF.

The chain employs TRBV15 and TRBJ2-5; the D call may be TRBD1 or TRBD2 (5 bases each). This CDR3 is 17 amino acids long. The V end was cut by 0 bases, the J end by 5 bases, with 19 bases between. Germline V CDR1 and CDR2: LNHNV, YYDKDF (reference sequence). The CDR3 loop reads CATSRERGPSQGETQYF. The CDR3 DNA is TGTGCCACCAGCAGAGAGAGGGGACCGTCTCAAGGCGAGACCCAGTACTTC.

The rearrangement joins TRBV6-5 to TRBJ1-2; no clear D. With 0 bases removed from V and 4 bases from J, the gap between germline ends came to 12 bases. The CDR3 totals 15 residues. Germline-derived CDR1 and CDR2 are MNHEY and SVGAGI. DNA for the CDR3: TGTGCCAGCAGTTACTCGGGGATACCTATCTATGGCTACACCTTC. Protein sequence: CASSYSGIPIYGYTF.

In its sample, this clonotype was seen once. The chain links TRBV18 to TRBJ2-7; D is perhaps TRBD1 (5 bases). V was pared by 3 bases and J by 0 bases, with 9 bases between. The CDR3 is 14 amino acids. Germline V gives CDR1 KGHSH, CDR2 LQKENI. CDR3 loop: CASSPGLHSYEQYF. Written as DNA, the CDR3 is TGTGCCAGCTCACCGGGGCTTCACTCCTACGAGCAGTACTTC.

This rearrangement joins TRBV12-3 or TRBV12-4 to TRBJ1-1; D possibly corresponds to TRBD1 (5 bases). Trimming left V 5 bases short and J 5 bases short, with 15 bases between. This CDR3 is 14 amino acids long. Written as DNA, the CDR3 is TGTGCCAGCAGTCGGACCGGGACCAAGACTGAAGCTTTCTTT. It is translated as CASSRTGTKTEAFF.

The rearrangement joins TRBV9 to TRBJ1-5, with TRBD1 matching over 10 bases. The CDR3 is 15 residues long. V shed 0 bases and J 5 bases; nucleotides not matched to a gene: 2. The germline gives CDR1 SGDLS, CDR2 YYNGEE. As DNA, the CDR3 is TGTGCCAGCAGCGTAGGGGACAGGGGCCATCAGCCCCAGCATTTT. Translation: CASSVGDRGHQPQHF. Complete variable domain (other parts from reference TRBV9 and TRBJ1-5): DSGVTQTPKHLITATGQRVTLRCSPRSGDLSVYWYQQSLDQGLQFLIQYYNGEERAKGNILERFSAQQFPDLHSELNLSSLELGDSALYFCASSVGDRGHQPQHFGDGTRLSIL.